Given below is one TCR beta chain in context. The clone's antigen remains unknown. Base qualities were left out, and no much larger clone turns up one base away. This specimen belongs to a study of CD8+ T cells in alopecia areata (dated by TCRdb to 2016 to 2019). Background on the whole study: The treated patients, all with moderate-to-severe alopecia areata, were enrolled in an open-label pilot trial of oral tofacitinib given at 5 to 10 mg twice daily. Patients received tofacitinib for 6 to 18 months and were then followed off drug for 6 months to check for delayed response and recurrence. Disease severity in treated patients was measured with the SALT score, which quantifies the percentage of affected scalp surface area. The study used high-throughput TCRbeta sequencing to examine T cell clonal expansion in alopecia areata, in both the C3H/HeJ mouse model and human patients. Scalp tissue and sorted CD4+ and CD8+ peripheral blood T cells from patchy and totalis/universalis alopecia areata patients and from healthy controls were covered by human TCRbeta sequencing. Tofacitinib-treated patients had biopsies at baseline and at 4 and 24 weeks of treatment, with a later scalp biopsy in several patients. Scalp clonality was compared among normal scalp (n=4), patchy alopecia areata scalp (n=8), and alopecia totalis/universalis scalp (n=8). RNA came from the PAXgene miRNA kit for fixed scalp, the miRNeasy kit for PBMCs, and the RNeasy kit for mouse skin. TCRbeta CDR3 regions were amplified by immunoSEQ multiplex PCR using 35 Vbeta forward and 13 Jbeta reverse primers.

The time point label here, explained by the study, means: around 24 weeks on oral tofacitinib. This specimen's treatment or condition label, interpreted: oral pan-JAK inhibitor, 5-10 mg twice daily. Lesional scalp punch biopsies and peripheral blood were collected from alopecia areata patients. After PBMCs were isolated by density centrifugation and stained for CD3, CD4 and CD8, a FACSAria was used to sort CD4+ and CD8+ T cells. Receptor libraries were prepared by the immunoSEQ multiplex PCR assay. RNA was extracted from all samples and reverse transcribed into cDNA, which served as template for TCR sequencing. First-strand cDNA was synthesized using SuperScript III with a 2:1 mix of oligo-dT and random hexamers. A synthetic immune receptor repertoire was used to assess amplification bias, and residual bias was removed computationally. The source study handled its data this way. Raw reads were preprocessed for error removal, and CDR3 was defined according to IMGT conventions as running from the conserved cysteine to phenylalanine. Clonality was computed by normalizing Shannon entropy by log2 of the number of productive unique TCRs and subtracting the result from 1. Whether scalp clones were CD4 or CD8 was inferred by matching scalp TCRbeta sequences against CD4 and CD8 repertoires sorted from blood. TCRdb's version of the immuneACCESS table is confined to in-frame rearrangements and falls short of the full clone set. An unresolved V gene accounts for under half of the shortfall where checked; the remainder is of unknown origin. That table is the source of V, J and clone size, and D and trimming were worked out from the DNA. Present in this sample are roughly 99,000 clones, 84% of which were seen just once. Roughly a quarter of the sample is in the top ten clones.

The paper's findings and limits, for the study overall: Scalp clonality and the number of expanded CD8+ clones among the top 100 scalp clones were significantly decreased by tofacitinib. Lesional scalp, especially in alopecia totalis/universalis, showed higher clonality and more expanded CD8+ clones than normal scalp, suggesting antigenic drive. Resident alphabeta T cells in normal human skin are also sequenced, complicating scalp TCR repertoire analysis, unlike mouse skin dominated by gammadelta T cells. Shared TCR sequences between patients were less evident than in mice, which may be partly attributable to HLA diversity in the patient population. Many expanded lesional clones were found to persist in scalp and blood during tofacitinib treatment, and relapse after treatment cessation may be partly explained by this persistence. Because the treated cohort was small and had only one nonresponder, larger studies are needed to examine links between baseline CD8+ expansion and response.

This TCR was sampled from a human donor with alopecia areata. The input for sequencing was CD8+ T cells sorted from blood, taken at week 24, from a patient treated with tofacitinib.

The CDR3 region reads CSVEDLQSSGNTIYF. In nucleotides, the sequence is TGCAGCGTTGAAGATCTGCAGAGCTCTGGAAACACCATATATTTT. The rearrangement combines TRBV29-1 with TRBJ1-3; the D segment cannot be called with confidence. CDR1 and CDR2, looked up from the germline V gene, are SQVTM and ANQGSEA. Spanning cysteine to phenylalanine, the CDR3 consists of 15 amino acids. The kept DNA is CDR3 alone, 45 bases in frame from the first base. Trimming at the junction amounts to 0 bases on V and 0 bases on J, and the germline ends lie 9 bases apart.